This T cell receptor beta chain was obtained from a study of blood T cell repertoires in COVID-19. Study context: PBMCs, B-cell-depleted T cells, or T cells were the source of the cDNA or gDNA that made up the material.

V shed 3 bases and J shed 9 bases, with 15 bases lying between them. The CDR3 spans 15 residues. Germline CDR1 and CDR2: SGHTA and FQGNSA. Source study methods: Nucleated cell number was recorded as an estimate derived from reference gene primer amplification. The protocol was immunoSEQ multiplex PCR, while the TCRdb copy is restricted to in-frame clones and leaves out a portion. That table is the source of V, J and clone size, and D and trimming were worked out from the DNA. The table has some 350,000 clones, 80% to 90% seen once. Participants were aged about 18 to 95 years, lived in under 30 US areas, and enrolled virtually.

This chain links TRBV7-2 with TRBJ1-6; the D gene is possibly TRBD1 (5 bases). This clonotype was sampled from a man in his thirties or forties who had recovered from COVID-19. Sequenced: PBMCs or T cells enriched from blood (not recorded which). As DNA, the CDR3 is TGTGCCAGCAGCTTGGGACTCATGAGAACTTCACCCCTCCACTTT. It codes for CASSLGLMRTSPLHF.